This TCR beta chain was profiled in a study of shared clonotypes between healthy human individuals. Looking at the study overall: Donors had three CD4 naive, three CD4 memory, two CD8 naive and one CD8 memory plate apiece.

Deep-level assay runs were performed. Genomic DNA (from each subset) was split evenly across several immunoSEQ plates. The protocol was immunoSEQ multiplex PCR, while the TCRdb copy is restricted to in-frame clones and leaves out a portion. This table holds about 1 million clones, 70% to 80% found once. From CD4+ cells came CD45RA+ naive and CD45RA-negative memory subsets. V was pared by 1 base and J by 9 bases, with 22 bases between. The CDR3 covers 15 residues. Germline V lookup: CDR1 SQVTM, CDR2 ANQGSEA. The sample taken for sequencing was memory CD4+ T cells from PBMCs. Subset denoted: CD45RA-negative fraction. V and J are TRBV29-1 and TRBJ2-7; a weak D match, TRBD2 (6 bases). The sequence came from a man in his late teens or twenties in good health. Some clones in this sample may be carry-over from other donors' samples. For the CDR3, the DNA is TGCAGCGTTGAAGGAGTCGGGAGAAACCTAGGAGGGCAGTACTTC. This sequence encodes CSVEGVGRNLGGQYF.